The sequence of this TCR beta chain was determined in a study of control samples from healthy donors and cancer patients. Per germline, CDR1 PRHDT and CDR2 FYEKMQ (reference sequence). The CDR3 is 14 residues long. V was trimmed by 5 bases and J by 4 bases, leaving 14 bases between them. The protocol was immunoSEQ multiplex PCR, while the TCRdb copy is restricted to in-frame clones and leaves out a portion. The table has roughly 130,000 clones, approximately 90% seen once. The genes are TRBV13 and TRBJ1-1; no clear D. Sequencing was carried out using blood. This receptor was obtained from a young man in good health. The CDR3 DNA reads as TGTGCCAGCAGCCATGGACGGAGAGGCACTGAAGCTTTCTTT. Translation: CASSHGRRGTEAFF.